The TCR beta chain described here comes from a study of early T cells in non-severe SARS-CoV-2 infection. The study, taken as a whole, reports: Private and CD4 specificities were missed by VDJdb matching, skewed to anti-spike CD8.

The TCR library protocol attached unique molecular identifiers to the individual cDNA molecules. A single record per CDR3 protein comes from TCRdb applying MiXCR to the 5' RACE reads. The table lists over 60,000 distinct CDR3 sequences, over 9% of them singletons, with over 6% in the top ten. This CDR3 is built from 13 residues. Deletions cut 7 bases from V and 5 bases from J, with 13 bases between. Germline loops: CDR1 LGHNT, CDR2 FRNRAP. This clonotype was recorded only once. Its target is not known. The rearrangement uses TRBV12-5 and TRBJ2-3; D is uncertain. The TCR comes from an adult who was a healthcare worker with PCR-confirmed SARS-CoV-2 infection or an uninfected control (not recorded which). The input for sequencing was whole blood, taken at baseline. Here the CDR3 reads CASAIHLGDTQYF. The CDR3 DNA reads TGTGCTAGTGCCATTCACCTGGGAGATACGCAGTATTTT.